This TCR beta chain was captured in a study of blood T cell repertoires in COVID-19. The wider study: Researchers got acute and convalescent COVID-19 samples from the United States, Italy and Spain. Nucleic acid was either cDNA or gDNA, and it came from T cells, B-cell-depleted T cells, or PBMCs.

In the source study's methods: Using reference gene primer amplification, nucleated cell counts were estimated. This table comes from immunoSEQ multiplex PCR, and its TCRdb copy is limited to in-frame clones, with some not included. V, J and clone size are those of that table, while D and trimming were read from the DNA. The sample shows roughly 200,000 clones, approximately 80% of them seen only once. Germline V CDR1 and CDR2: PRHDT, FYEKMQ (reference sequence). The V and J ends lost 5 bases and 4 bases, in that order; junction bases with no gene match: 9. The CDR3 consists of 16 residues. This receptor was obtained from a woman in her fifties or sixties with active or convalescent COVID-19. Sequences were obtained from peripheral blood. V usage is TRBV13 and J usage is TRBJ2-1; 9 bases agree with TRBD2. Here the CDR3 reads CASSASKREEYNEQFF. In nucleotides, the CDR3 is TGTGCCAGCAGCGCCTCTAAGCGGGAGGAGTACAATGAGCAGTTCTTC.